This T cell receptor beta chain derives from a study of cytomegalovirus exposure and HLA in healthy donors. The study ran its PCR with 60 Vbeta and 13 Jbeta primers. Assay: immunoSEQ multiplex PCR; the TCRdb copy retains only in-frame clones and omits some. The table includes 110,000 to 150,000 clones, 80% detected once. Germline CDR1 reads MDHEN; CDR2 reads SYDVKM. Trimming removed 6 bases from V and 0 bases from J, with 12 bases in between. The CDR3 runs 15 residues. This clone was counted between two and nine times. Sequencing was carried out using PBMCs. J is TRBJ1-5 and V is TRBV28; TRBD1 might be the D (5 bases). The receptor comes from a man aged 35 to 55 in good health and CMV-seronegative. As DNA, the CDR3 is TGTGCCAGCAGGGGGACTCCTAGTAGCAATCAGCCCCAGCATTTT. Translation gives CASRGTPSSNQPQHF.